Included here is one T cell receptor beta chain sequence, with context. V was shortened by 2 bases and J by 9 bases, with 16 bases between the two germline ends. Germline V gives CDR1 LGHDT, CDR2 YNNKEL (reference sequence). The CDR3 sequence is 14 residues long. This sample is drawn from a study of blood T cell repertoires in COVID-19. Overall study context: Sites across the United States, Italy and Spain contributed samples from acute and convalescent COVID-19. Sample material is recorded as cDNA or gDNA derived from T cells, B-cell-depleted T cells, or PBMCs.

In the original processing: Reference gene primer amplification gave estimated nucleated cell counts. Sequencing was performed with immunoSEQ multiplex PCR; in TCRdb, only in-frame clones are kept and a portion is missing. V, J and clone size are taken as reported in that table, and D and trimming were inferred from the DNA itself. The sample lists more than 150,000 clones; around 80% were seen once. The sequenced material came from peripheral blood. The chain links TRBV3-1 (or the pseudogene TRBV3-2) to TRBJ1-2; D unclear. The TCR comes from a woman aged 80 or older with active or convalescent COVID-19. The CDR3 spells CASSQISHENSYTF. The CDR3 nucleotides read TGTGCCAGCAGCCAAATAAGCCACGAAAATAGCTACACCTTC.